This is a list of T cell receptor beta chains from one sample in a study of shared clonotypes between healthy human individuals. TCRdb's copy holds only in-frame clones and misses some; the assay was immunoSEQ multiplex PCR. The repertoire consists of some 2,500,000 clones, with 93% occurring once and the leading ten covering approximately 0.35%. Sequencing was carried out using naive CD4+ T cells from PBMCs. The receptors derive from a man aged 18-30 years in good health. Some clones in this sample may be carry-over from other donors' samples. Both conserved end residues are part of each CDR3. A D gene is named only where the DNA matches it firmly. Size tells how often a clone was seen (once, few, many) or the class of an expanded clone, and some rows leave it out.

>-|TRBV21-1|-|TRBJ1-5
TGTGCCAGCAGCAAAGGGGCAGGGGCGAACAATCAGCCCCAGCATTTT
CASSKGAGANNQPQHF
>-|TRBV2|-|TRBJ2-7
TGTGCCAGCAGTGAGACCCTTCTCCCCTTACGTACTGGCTCCTACGAGCAGTACTTC
CASSETLLPLRTGSYEQYF
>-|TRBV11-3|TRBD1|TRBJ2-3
TGTGCCAGCAGCTTAGCCGGACAGGGGAAGGGAGATACGCAGTATTTT
CASSLAGQGKGDTQYF
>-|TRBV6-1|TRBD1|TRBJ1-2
TGTGCCAGCGACCTAACAGGGGGTTTGGGTGGCTACACCTTC
CASDLTGGLGGYTF
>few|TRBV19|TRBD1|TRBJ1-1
TGTGCCAGTAGTATAGGGACAGGCAACACTGAAGCTTTCTTT
CASSIGTGNTEAFF
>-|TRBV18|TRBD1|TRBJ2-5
TGTGCCAGCTCACCAAACAGGGGAAGGGAGACCCAGTACTTC
CASSPNRGRETQYF
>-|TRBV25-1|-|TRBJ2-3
TGTGCCAGCACTGACACAGATACGCAGTATTTT
CASTDTDTQYF
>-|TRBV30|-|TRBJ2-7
TGTGCCTGGAACCCCGGCAGCCACTACGAGCAGTACTTC
CAWNPGSHYEQYF
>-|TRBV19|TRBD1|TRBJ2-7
TGTGCCAGTAGGATGGGACAGGGTTCCTACGAGCAGTACTTC
CASRMGQGSYEQYF
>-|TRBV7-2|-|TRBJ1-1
TGTGCCAGCAGCTTTCGTACGGGTGAAGCTTTCTTT
CASSFRTGEAFF
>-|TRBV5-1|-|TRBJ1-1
TGCGCCAGCAGCTTGACGGACACTGAAGCTTTCTTT
CASSLTDTEAFF
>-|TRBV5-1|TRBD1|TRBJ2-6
TGCGCCAGCAGCTTGGTGGCAGGGGGCGCCTCTGGGGCCAACGTCCTGACTTTC
CASSLVAGGASGANVLTF
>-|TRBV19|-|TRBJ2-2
TGTGCCAGTAAAAACCCCGGTAGTAGCGGTTACACCGGGGAGCTGTTTTTT
CASKNPGSSGYTGELFF
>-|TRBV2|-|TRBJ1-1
TGTGCCAGCAGTCTCGGACGGATGAACACTGAAGCTTTCTTT
CASSLGRMNTEAFF
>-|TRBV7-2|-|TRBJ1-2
TGTGCCAGCAGCTTAGGGACCACATCCTTCTATGGCTACACCTTC
CASSLGTTSFYGYTF
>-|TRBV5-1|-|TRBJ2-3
TGCGCCAGCAGCCTCTCGGCGGGGATCACAGATACGCAGTATTTT
CASSLSAGITDTQYF
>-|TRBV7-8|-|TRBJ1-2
TGTGCCAGCAGCCTCCAGGAGGCAACTGGCCTCTATGGCTACACCTTC
CASSLQEATGLYGYTF
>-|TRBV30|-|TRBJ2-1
TGTGCCTGGAGAGAGCCTCCGGGCTACAATGAGCAGTTCTTC
CAWREPPGYNEQFF
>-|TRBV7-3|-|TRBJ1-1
TGTGCCAGCAGCTTGGAGGGATCACCCGGGATTGAAGCTTTCTTT
CASSLEGSPGIEAFF
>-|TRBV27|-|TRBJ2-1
TGTGCCAGCAGTTTTGCAGACCACTCCTACAATGAGCAGTTCTTC
CASSFADHSYNEQFF
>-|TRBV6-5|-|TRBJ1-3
TGTGCCAGCAGTTACGGACCGGCTCCTGGAAACACCATATATTTT
CASSYGPAPGNTIYF
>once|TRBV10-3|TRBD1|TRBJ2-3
TGTGCCATCAGTCTTGGGACAGGGATTCCCACAGATACGCAGTATTTT
CAISLGTGIPTDTQYF
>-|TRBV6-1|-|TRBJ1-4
TGTGCCAGCAGTGAAGTCTCAGGGATCGGTGAAAAACTGTTTTTT
CASSEVSGIGEKLFF
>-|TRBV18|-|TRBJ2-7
TGTGCCAGCTCACCAGGTGCAGGGGCATCGCCCGAGCAGTACTTC
CASSPGAGASPEQYF
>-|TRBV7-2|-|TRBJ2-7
TGTGCCAGCAGCTTAGGGCCCGGGGAATCCTACGAGCAGTACTTC
CASSLGPGESYEQYF
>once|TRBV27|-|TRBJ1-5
TGTGCCAGCTCTAGAGGGAGCAATCAGCCCCAGCATTTT
CASSRGSNQPQHF
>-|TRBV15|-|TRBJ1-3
TGTGCCACCAGCAGAGCGGCCAACTCTGGAAACACCATATATTTT
CATSRAANSGNTIYF
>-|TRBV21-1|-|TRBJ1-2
TGTGCCAGCAGCAAAGCCCGGTGGACAGGACTGTCTAACTATGGCTACACCTTC
CASSKARWTGLSNYGYTF
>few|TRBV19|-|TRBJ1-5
TGTGCCAGTAGAGGCTTAACAGCGAAGGATCAGCCCCAGCATTTT
CASRGLTAKDQPQHF
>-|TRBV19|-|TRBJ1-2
TGTGCCAGTAGAACTACTCGAAGGGACGGTGGTGGCTACACCTTC
CASRTTRRDGGGYTF
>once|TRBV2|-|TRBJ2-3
TGTGCCAGCAGTGTTCAGGCGGTCACAGATACGCAGTATTTT
CASSVQAVTDTQYF
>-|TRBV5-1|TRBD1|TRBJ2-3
TGCGCCAGCAGACTTGACAGGGCTACAGATACGCAGTATTTT
CASRLDRATDTQYF
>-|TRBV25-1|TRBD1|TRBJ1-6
TGTGCCAGCAGTACACAGGGGAACTATAATTCACCCCTCCACTTT
CASSTQGNYNSPLHF
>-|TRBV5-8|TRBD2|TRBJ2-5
TGTGCCAGCAGCTCCGCGGGACTAGCGGGAGTAGAGACCCAGTACTTC
CASSSAGLAGVETQYF
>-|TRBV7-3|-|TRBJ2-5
TGTGCCAGCAGCTTGAGTCCCCGGGAGACCCAGTACTTC
CASSLSPRETQYF
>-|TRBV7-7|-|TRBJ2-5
TGTGCCAGCAGCGTTGGGGGGTCCCAAGAGACCCAGTACTTC
CASSVGGSQETQYF
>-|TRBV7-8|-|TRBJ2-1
TGTGCCAGCAGCTCATATCAGGGGAGCTCCTACAATGAGCAGTTCTTC
CASSSYQGSSYNEQFF
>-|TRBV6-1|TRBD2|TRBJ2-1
TGTGCCAGCTCAAGGAATAGCGGGATTGAGCAGTTCTTC
CASSRNSGIEQFF
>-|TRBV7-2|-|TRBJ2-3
TGTGCCAGCAGCTTAGTTTGGGGGAACACAGATACGCAGTATTTT
CASSLVWGNTDTQYF
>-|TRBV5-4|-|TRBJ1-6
TGTGCCAGCAGCTTGGCGACAGGCCATAGTTCACCCCTCCACTTT
CASSLATGHSSPLHF